This TCR beta chain was identified during a study of PD-L1 blockade in urothelial cancer. As for the study in general: Patients initiated atezolizumab in about 2014 at 1,200 mg intravenously every 3 weeks. The number of prior chemotherapy regimens per patient was 0 to 3.

Study-wide points: Better progression-free and overall survival followed lower pretreatment blood clonality. Tumor-linked clones in blood grew more by 3 weeks in durable-benefit patients.

Notes on this clone: Its antigen is as yet unknown.

Profiling relied on immunoSEQ multiplex PCR, and the TCRdb table lists in-frame clones only, not all of them. The sample holds under 95,000 clones, over 80% seen once. Time point indicated: pretreatment peripheral blood. J lost 10 bases, V lost 1 base, and 1 base had no gene match. Germline V lookup: CDR1 SGHVS, CDR2 FQNEAQ. CDR3 length: 12 amino acids. This receptor was obtained from a man between 60 and 75 years old with urothelial cancer. This specimen was PBMCs, taken around atezolizumab (anti-PD-L1) treatment. V is TRBV7-8 and J is TRBJ2-3, with TRBD1 matching 8 bases. The CDR3 protein is CASSLDRGAQYF. Here the CDR3 DNA reads TGTGCCAGCAGCTTAGACAGGGGGGCGCAGTATTTT.